These T cell receptor beta chains were read from a single sample in a study of blood T cell repertoires in COVID-19. Measured with immunoSEQ multiplex PCR; TCRdb has only the in-frame clones, and not every one. The table includes 20,000 to 25,000 clones, around three quarters detected once. Sequencing was performed on peripheral blood. The source is a man aged 55 to 70 with active COVID-19. Each CDR3 is given with its conserved first and last residue. Each record gives: V gene, J gene, D gene, clone size, CDR3 DNA, CDR3 protein. D genes are given only for firm matches. The size entry is marked missing in some rows and otherwise reads once, few, many or a size class.

V gene: TRBV4-2
J gene: TRBJ1-5
D gene: NA
clone size: NA
CDR3 DNA: TGTGCCAGCAGCCAAGAGGACAGTTACAATCAGCCCCAGCATTTT
CDR3 protein: CASSQEDSYNQPQHF

V gene: TRBV15
J gene: TRBJ1-1
D gene: NA
clone size: NA
CDR3 DNA: TGTGCCACCAGAAACCTCATCGACAGGTTGGACACTGAAGCTTTCTTT
CDR3 protein: CATRNLIDRLDTEAFF

V gene: TRBV19
J gene: TRBJ2-5
D gene: TRBD2
clone size: once
CDR3 DNA: TGTGCCAGTGCACTAGCGGACCCCCAAGAGACCCAGTACTTC
CDR3 protein: CASALADPQETQYF

V gene: TRBV7-9
J gene: TRBJ1-6
D gene: NA
clone size: few
CDR3 DNA: TGTGCCAGCAGCTTAGTAGAGGAGAGCAATTCACCCCTCCACTTT
CDR3 protein: CASSLVEESNSPLHF

V gene: TRBV5-1
J gene: TRBJ2-2
D gene: TRBD2
clone size: NA
CDR3 DNA: TGCGCCAGCAGCGAAACTAGCGGGAGCTTCACCGGGGAGCTGTTTTTT
CDR3 protein: CASSETSGSFTGELFF

V gene: TRBV14
J gene: TRBJ1-2
D gene: TRBD1
clone size: NA
CDR3 DNA: TGTGCCAGCAGCCAAGGGACAGGAACGGGCTATGGCTACACCTTC
CDR3 protein: CASSQGTGTGYGYTF

V gene: TRBV4-1
J gene: TRBJ2-3
D gene: TRBD2
clone size: NA
CDR3 DNA: TGCGCCAGCAGCCAATTCGCGGGAGGGTCAGGAGATACGCAGTATTTT
CDR3 protein: CASSQFAGGSGDTQYF

V gene: TRBV7-9
J gene: TRBJ2-1
D gene: TRBD2
clone size: NA
CDR3 DNA: TGTGCCAGCAGCTTAGTCCAGCGGGGGAGAAATGAGCAGTTCTTC
CDR3 protein: CASSLVQRGRNEQFF

V gene: TRBV5-4
J gene: TRBJ2-5
D gene: TRBD2
clone size: NA
CDR3 DNA: TGTGCCAGCAGCTTGGGGGTTTCAGCGGGGGGCATGGAGACCCAGTACTTC
CDR3 protein: CASSLGVSAGGMETQYF

V gene: TRBV4-3
J gene: TRBJ2-1
D gene: TRBD2
clone size: NA
CDR3 DNA: TGCGCCAGCAGCCAAGATAATCGCGGGAGGCTCTACAATGAGCAGTTCTTC
CDR3 protein: CASSQDNRGRLYNEQFF

V gene: TRBV2
J gene: TRBJ1-3
D gene: NA
clone size: NA
CDR3 DNA: TGTGCCAGCGGGGCCCTCTCTGGAAACACCATATATTTT
CDR3 protein: CASGALSGNTIYF

V gene: TRBV9
J gene: TRBJ2-3
D gene: TRBD2
clone size: NA
CDR3 DNA: TGTGCCAGCAGCGCGTGGGGGGGGTCCCTAGATACGCAGTATTTT
CDR3 protein: CASSAWGGSLDTQYF

V gene: TRBV20-1
J gene: TRBJ2-7
D gene: TRBD1
clone size: NA
CDR3 DNA: TGCAGTGCTAGTCCCCGACAGGGGGCCTACGAGCAGTACTTC
CDR3 protein: CSASPRQGAYEQYF

V gene: TRBV7-6
J gene: TRBJ1-1
D gene: TRBD1
clone size: NA
CDR3 DNA: TGTGCCAGCAGCCTGACAGGGGACAGAGCAGCTTTCTTT
CDR3 protein: CASSLTGDRAAFF

V gene: TRBV2
J gene: TRBJ2-2
D gene: TRBD2
clone size: few
CDR3 DNA: TGTGCCAGCAGTGCTCGGACTAGCGGGACAGGCGGGGAGCTGTTTTTT
CDR3 protein: CASSARTSGTGGELFF